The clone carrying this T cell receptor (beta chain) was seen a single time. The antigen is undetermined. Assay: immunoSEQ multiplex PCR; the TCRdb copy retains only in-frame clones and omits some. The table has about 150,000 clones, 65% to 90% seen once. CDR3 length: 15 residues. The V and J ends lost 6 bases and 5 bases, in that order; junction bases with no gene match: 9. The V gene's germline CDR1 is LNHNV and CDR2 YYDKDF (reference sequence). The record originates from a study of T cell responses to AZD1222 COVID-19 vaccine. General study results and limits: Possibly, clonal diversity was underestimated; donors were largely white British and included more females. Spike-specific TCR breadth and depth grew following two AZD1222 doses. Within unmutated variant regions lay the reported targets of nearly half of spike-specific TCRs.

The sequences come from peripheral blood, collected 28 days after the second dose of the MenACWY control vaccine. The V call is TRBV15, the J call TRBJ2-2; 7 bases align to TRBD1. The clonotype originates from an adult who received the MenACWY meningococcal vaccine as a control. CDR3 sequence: CATRSGGRDTGELFF. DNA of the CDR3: TGTGCCACCAGGTCAGGGGGAAGGGATACCGGGGAGCTGTTTTTT.